The rows below give T cell receptor beta chains drawn from one sample of a study of T cells after yellow fever vaccination. One entry per CDR3 protein results from TCRdb running MiXCR on the 5' RACE reads. The sample includes roughly 160,000 distinct CDR3 sequences, about 7% of them seen just once. The sample was CD4+ T cells sorted from PBMCs, taken 5 days after the first yellow fever vaccination. Receptor source: a man between 18 and 29 years old who received the YFV17D yellow fever vaccine. CDR3s include the opening cysteine and the closing phenylalanine or tryptophan. A D gene is named only where the DNA matches it firmly. A row's size may be missing; if present it is once, few, many or a size class.

v_gene: TRBV7-9; d_gene: .; abundance: .; j_gene: TRBJ2-1; CDR3nt: TGTGCCAGCAGCCCCCGGGGAAGTGAGCAGTTCTTC; CDR3aa: CASSPRGSEQFF
v_gene: TRBV18; d_gene: .; abundance: many; j_gene: TRBJ2-3; CDR3nt: TGTGCCAGCTCATCCTCCGTTGGGTTGACAGATACGCAGTATTTT; CDR3aa: CASSSSVGLTDTQYF
v_gene: TRBV20-1; d_gene: .; abundance: few; j_gene: TRBJ2-2; CDR3nt: TGCAGTGCCTATGGGGGTGGTTGGGGGGAGCTGTTTTTT; CDR3aa: CSAYGGGWGELFF
v_gene: TRBV3-1; d_gene: .; abundance: many; j_gene: TRBJ2-4; CDR3nt: TGTGCCAGCAGCCCGGGACCCAAAAACATTCAGTACTTC; CDR3aa: CASSPGPKNIQYF
v_gene: TRBV12-3/TRBV12-4; d_gene: TRBD1; abundance: many; j_gene: TRBJ1-2; CDR3nt: TGTGCCAGCAGTTTACAGGAGGCAGGGGGCGTCGGCTACACCTTC; CDR3aa: CASSLQEAGGVGYTF
v_gene: TRBV20-1; d_gene: TRBD1; abundance: few; j_gene: TRBJ2-7; CDR3nt: TGCAGTGCAAACCGACAGGGGGCTTACGAGCAGTACTTC; CDR3aa: CSANRQGAYEQYF
v_gene: TRBV5-1; d_gene: TRBD1; abundance: many; j_gene: TRBJ2-1; CDR3nt: TGCGCCAGCAGCTTGCTACAGGGGGCAAACAATGAGCAGTTCTTC; CDR3aa: CASSLLQGANNEQFF
v_gene: TRBV12-3/TRBV12-4; d_gene: TRBD1; abundance: .; j_gene: TRBJ1-1; CDR3nt: TGTGCCACCGGGAGACAGGGCGGGACTGAAGCTTTCTTT; CDR3aa: CATGRQGGTEAFF
v_gene: TRBV25-1; d_gene: .; abundance: .; j_gene: TRBJ2-1; CDR3nt: TGTGCCAGCAGGGACTACTCTTACGGCGACAATGAGCAGTTCTTC; CDR3aa: CASRDYSYGDNEQFF
v_gene: TRBV6-1; d_gene: .; abundance: many; j_gene: TRBJ1-2; CDR3nt: TGTGCCAGCAGTGACGGAACTGGGCTCTATGGCTACACCTTC; CDR3aa: CASSDGTGLYGYTF
v_gene: TRBV7-2; d_gene: .; abundance: many; j_gene: TRBJ1-3; CDR3nt: TGTGCCAGCAGCTTAACTTCCGGGTCCTACTCTGGAAACACCATATATTTT; CDR3aa: CASSLTSGSYSGNTIYF
v_gene: TRBV12-3/TRBV12-4; d_gene: .; abundance: many; j_gene: TRBJ2-3; CDR3nt: TGTGCCAGCAGTCCACAGGGCGCAGATACGCAGTATTTT; CDR3aa: CASSPQGADTQYF
v_gene: TRBV9; d_gene: .; abundance: many; j_gene: TRBJ1-5; CDR3nt: TGTGCCAGCAGCGTAGATGCGGATCAGCCCCAGCATTTT; CDR3aa: CASSVDADQPQHF
v_gene: TRBV2; d_gene: .; abundance: few; j_gene: TRBJ2-7; CDR3nt: TGTGCCAGCACCGCGGCGGGCTACGAGCAGTACTTC; CDR3aa: CASTAAGYEQYF
v_gene: TRBV6-1; d_gene: .; abundance: many; j_gene: TRBJ2-1; CDR3nt: TGTGCCAGCGAGCCGGGGGCCCTATACAATGAGCAGTTCTTC; CDR3aa: CASEPGALYNEQFF
v_gene: TRBV6-1; d_gene: TRBD1; abundance: few; j_gene: TRBJ2-2; CDR3nt: TGTGCCAGCAGTGGGCGGCAGGGGGCAACCGGGGAGCTGTTTTTT; CDR3aa: CASSGRQGATGELFF
v_gene: TRBV5-6; d_gene: TRBD1; abundance: many; j_gene: TRBJ2-7; CDR3nt: TGTGCCAGCAGCTTTACAGGGGGCGGCTACGAGCAGTACTTC; CDR3aa: CASSFTGGGYEQYF
v_gene: TRBV12-3/TRBV12-4; d_gene: .; abundance: .; j_gene: TRBJ1-6; CDR3nt: TGTGCCAGCACCGAAAATCAAGGGAGTCCCCTCCACTTT; CDR3aa: CASTENQGSPLHF
v_gene: TRBV20-1; d_gene: .; abundance: many; j_gene: TRBJ1-1; CDR3nt: TGCAGTGCTAGAGTCCCAGGGTTGATGCACACTGAAGCTTTCTTT; CDR3aa: CSARVPGLMHTEAFF
v_gene: TRBV29-1; d_gene: .; abundance: many; j_gene: TRBJ2-5; CDR3nt: TGCAGCGGCTCTAGCCTCCAAGAGACCCAGTACTTC; CDR3aa: CSGSSLQETQYF
v_gene: TRBV9; d_gene: .; abundance: .; j_gene: TRBJ1-2; CDR3nt: TGTGCCTCAAGGAGGGACTATGGCTACACCTTC; CDR3aa: CASRRDYGYTF
v_gene: TRBV4-3; d_gene: TRBD2; abundance: many; j_gene: TRBJ2-2; CDR3nt: TGCGCCAGCAGCCAAGAGGGACTAGCTCCCACCGGGGAGCTGTTTTTT; CDR3aa: CASSQEGLAPTGELFF
v_gene: TRBV5-1; d_gene: .; abundance: few; j_gene: TRBJ2-1; CDR3nt: TGCGCCAGCAGCTCGGACCGCAATGAGCAGTTCTTC; CDR3aa: CASSSDRNEQFF
v_gene: TRBV6-5; d_gene: TRBD2; abundance: few; j_gene: TRBJ2-1; CDR3nt: TGTGCCAGCAGTTACCTGGGACTACCAGCGGAGCAGTTCTTC; CDR3aa: CASSYLGLPAEQFF
v_gene: TRBV5-4; d_gene: .; abundance: .; j_gene: TRBJ1-1; CDR3nt: TGTGCCAGCAGCACCGACCTCTCCCTCGGCACTGAAGCTTTCTTT; CDR3aa: CASSTDLSLGTEAFF
v_gene: TRBV7-3; d_gene: TRBD2; abundance: few; j_gene: TRBJ2-1; CDR3nt: TGTGCCAGCAGCTCAGGTAGCGGGGGGGCAGATGAGCAGTTCTTC; CDR3aa: CASSSGSGGADEQFF
v_gene: TRBV5-1; d_gene: .; abundance: many; j_gene: TRBJ2-5; CDR3nt: TGCGCCAGCAGCCCCCAGGGTCGAGAGACCCAGTACTTC; CDR3aa: CASSPQGRETQYF
v_gene: TRBV5-6; d_gene: .; abundance: many; j_gene: TRBJ2-5; CDR3nt: TGTGCCAGCAGCCGGACAGGGAGGGGAGAGACCCAGTACTTC; CDR3aa: CASSRTGRGETQYF
v_gene: TRBV7-6; d_gene: TRBD1; abundance: .; j_gene: TRBJ1-6; CDR3nt: TGTGCCAGCAGCTTAGCACAGGGGGCAAGTAATTCACCCCTCCACTTT; CDR3aa: CASSLAQGASNSPLHF
v_gene: TRBV11-2; d_gene: TRBD2; abundance: many; j_gene: TRBJ2-3; CDR3nt: TGTGCCAGCAGCTACCAGGGAGGGCATACGCAGTATTTT; CDR3aa: CASSYQGGHTQYF
v_gene: TRBV9; d_gene: .; abundance: .; j_gene: TRBJ1-1; CDR3nt: TGTGCCAGCAGCGTAGAGTCAGGGAACACTGAAGCTTTCTTT; CDR3aa: CASSVESGNTEAFF
v_gene: TRBV2; d_gene: .; abundance: few; j_gene: TRBJ1-5; CDR3nt: TGTGCCAGCAGCAGCGAGTTCAATCAGCCCCAGCATTTT; CDR3aa: CASSSEFNQPQHF
v_gene: TRBV9; d_gene: .; abundance: many; j_gene: TRBJ2-5; CDR3nt: TGTGCCAGCAGCGACGGCGGGGGCGAGACCCAGTACTTC; CDR3aa: CASSDGGGETQYF
v_gene: TRBV20-1; d_gene: TRBD1; abundance: few; j_gene: TRBJ2-3; CDR3nt: TGCAGCGGAACAGGGACAGGGAGCACAGATACGCAGTATTTT; CDR3aa: CSGTGTGSTDTQYF
v_gene: TRBV5-8; d_gene: TRBD2; abundance: many; j_gene: TRBJ2-3; CDR3nt: TGTGCCAGCAGCTTGGAATTAGCGGGAACAGATACGCAGTATTTT; CDR3aa: CASSLELAGTDTQYF
v_gene: TRBV12-3/TRBV12-4; d_gene: TRBD2; abundance: few; j_gene: TRBJ2-3; CDR3nt: TGTGCCAGCAGTTTAATAGCGGGGGGCGGGGATACGCAGTATTTT; CDR3aa: CASSLIAGGGDTQYF
v_gene: TRBV11-2; d_gene: .; abundance: many; j_gene: TRBJ1-2; CDR3nt: TGTGCCAGCAGCCCGCGTTTACATGGCTACACCTTC; CDR3aa: CASSPRLHGYTF
v_gene: TRBV6-5; d_gene: .; abundance: many; j_gene: TRBJ2-1; CDR3nt: TGTGCCAGCAGTCCCTGGCGAGGTGAGCAGTTCTTC; CDR3aa: CASSPWRGEQFF
v_gene: TRBV4-3; d_gene: .; abundance: few; j_gene: TRBJ1-4; CDR3nt: TGCGCCAGCAGCCAAGATAGCGGCAGGGCGGGCGAAAAACTGTTTTTT; CDR3aa: CASSQDSGRAGEKLFF
v_gene: TRBV24-1; d_gene: .; abundance: many; j_gene: TRBJ2-3; CDR3nt: TGTGCCACCAGTGCCCCGGGAGATACGCAGTATTTT; CDR3aa: CATSAPGDTQYF